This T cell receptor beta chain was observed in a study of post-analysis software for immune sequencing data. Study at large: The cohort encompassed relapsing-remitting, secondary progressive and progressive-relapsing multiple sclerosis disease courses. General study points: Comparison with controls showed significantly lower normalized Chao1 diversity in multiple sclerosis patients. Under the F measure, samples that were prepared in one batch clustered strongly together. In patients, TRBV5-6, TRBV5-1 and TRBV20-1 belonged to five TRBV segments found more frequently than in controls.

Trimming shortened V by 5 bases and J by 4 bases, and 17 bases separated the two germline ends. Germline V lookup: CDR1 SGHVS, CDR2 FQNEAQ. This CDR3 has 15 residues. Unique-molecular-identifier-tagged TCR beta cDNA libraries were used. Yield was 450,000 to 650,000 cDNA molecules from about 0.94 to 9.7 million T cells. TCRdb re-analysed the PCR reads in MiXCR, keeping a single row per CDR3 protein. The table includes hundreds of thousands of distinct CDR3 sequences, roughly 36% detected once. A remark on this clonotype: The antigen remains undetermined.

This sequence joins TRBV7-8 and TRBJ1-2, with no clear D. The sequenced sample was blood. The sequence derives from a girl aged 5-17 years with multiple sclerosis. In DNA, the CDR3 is TGTGCCAGCAGCCCGCGAGAAGGACGGATCTATGGCTACACCTTC. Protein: CASSPREGRIYGYTF.